This entry is about one T cell receptor (beta chain). The antigen remains undetermined. This sample stems from a study of naive and memory T cell subsets. Two oligonucleotides, mixed equimolar, formed the beta constant-region primer covering TRBC1 and TRBC2. The ligated cDNA underwent four PCR rounds using SP2 and nested alpha and beta constant-region primers. TCRdb used MiXCR to reprocess the UMI-ligation and nested PCR reads, holding one entry per CDR3 protein. Here the sample spans around 140,000 distinct CDR3 sequences, about a fifth being singletons. Findings of the study overall: A few larger clonotypes appeared in naive repertoires, especially CD8, possibly memory cells re-expressing CD45RA. Naive and memory repertoire findings lacked a ground truth for validation.

Material for sequencing was naive CD8+ T cells from blood. This clonotype originated in a human donor in good health.

CDR3 sequence (DNA): TGTGCCAGCAGCGTAGAGGGGAATGAGCAGTTCTTC. This translates into CASSVEGNEQFF. This chain links TRBV9 with TRBJ2-1; tentative D call: TRBD1 (5 bases). This CDR3 comprises 12 residues. Trimming took 0 bases from V and 7 from J, leaving 5 bases between them. Germline loops: CDR1 SGDLS, CDR2 YYNGEE.